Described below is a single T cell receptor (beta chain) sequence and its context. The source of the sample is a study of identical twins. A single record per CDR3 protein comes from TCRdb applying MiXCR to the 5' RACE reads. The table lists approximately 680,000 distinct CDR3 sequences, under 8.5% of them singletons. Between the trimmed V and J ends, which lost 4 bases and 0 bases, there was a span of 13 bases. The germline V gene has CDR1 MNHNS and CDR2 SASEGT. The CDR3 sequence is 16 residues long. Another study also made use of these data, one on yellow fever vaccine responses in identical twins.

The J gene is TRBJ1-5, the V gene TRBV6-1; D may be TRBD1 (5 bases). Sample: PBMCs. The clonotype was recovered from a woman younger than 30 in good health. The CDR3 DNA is TGTGCCAGCAGTGCCTCGGGGGGTTCTAGCAATCAGCCCCAGCATTTT. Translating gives CASSASGGSSNQPQHF.